A single sample is the source of the 18 T cell receptor beta chains below, sequenced in a study of regulatory T cells in long-lasting Graves disease. Noted time point: newly diagnosed GD, antithyroid drugs for less than 3 months. After RNA was extracted from PBMCs, the TCR library was made from it. In building TCR beta libraries, iRepertoire HTBI primers were used together with Arm-PCR of CDR3 regions. TCRdb called the multiplex PCR reads again in MiXCR, with one record for every CDR3 protein. This table holds some 410,000 distinct CDR3 sequences, about a sixth found once. The same sample was also studied in work on T cells in Graves' hyperthyroidism and ophthalmopathy.

The sample was peripheral blood mononuclear cells (PBMCs), taken at new diagnosis, from a patient treated with antithyroid drugs. The source of these receptors is a young woman with Graves disease.

J is TRBJ2-7 and V is TRBV20-1, with 12 bases lining up with TRBD2. Germline CDR1 is DFQATT and CDR2 is SNEGSKA (reference sequence). There are 11 residues in the CDR3. CDR3 in DNA: TGCTCGGGACTAGCGGGTTTTGAGCAGTACTTC. The encoded protein is CSGLAGFEQYF.

This clonotype was seen at least ten times. The chain combines TRBV14 with TRBJ2-1; the D is unclear. Trimming stripped 3 bases from V and 5 bases from J, with 2 bases between. Per germline, CDR1 SGHDN and CDR2 FVKESK. The CDR3 is made up of 11 amino acids. The CDR3 loop is CASSHHNEQFF. The CDR3, as DNA: TGTGCCAGCAGCCACCACAATGAGCAGTTCTTC.

This clonotype has a count of ten or more. V is TRBV20-1 and J is TRBJ1-6; no clear D gene. Trimming pared 5 bases from V and 0 bases from J, leaving 17 bases between. Per the germline V gene, CDR1 is DFQATT and CDR2 is SNEGSKA (reference sequence). The CDR3 sequence is 17 residues long. As DNA, the CDR3 is TGCAGTGCTCGGCCGAGACTCGCAAGCTCCTATAATTCACCCCTCCACTTT. Amino acid sequence: CSARPRLASSYNSPLHF.

The table lists this clonotype with many counts. J is TRBJ1-5 and V is TRBV20-1; D remains ambiguous. V shed 0 bases and J shed 0 bases, with 15 bases lying between them. CDR3 length equals 17 residues. CDR1 DFQATT and CDR2 SNEGSKA come from the germline V gene (reference sequence). CDR3 in DNA: TGCAGTGCTAGAGACCCGTGGGCAGTTGATAGCAATCAGCCCCAGCATTTT. As protein: CSARDPWAVDSNQPQHF.

This clonotype has at least ten counts. The chain employs TRBV27 and TRBJ1-2; D perhaps matches TRBD1 (6 bases). CDR1 and CDR2 from the germline V gene are MNHEY and SMNVEV (reference sequence). Trimming stripped 5 bases from V and 5 bases from J, with 12 bases between. There are 13 residues in the CDR3. The CDR3 region is CASSLTGLYGYTF. The DNA of the CDR3 is TGTGCCAGCAGTCTAACAGGGTTGTATGGCTACACCTTC.

This clonotype was seen more than once but under ten times. The chain employs TRBV5-4 and TRBJ2-3; a possible D gene is TRBD2 (6 bases). Trimming shortened V by 4 bases and J by 0 bases, and 9 bases separated the two germline ends. This CDR3 region has 14 residues. In germline, CDR1 is SGHNT, CDR2 YYREEE (reference sequence). The CDR3 nucleotides are TGTGCCAGCAGCGTCGGGGGTAGCACAGATACGCAGTATTTT. Its translation is CASSVGGSTDTQYF.

There are many counts of this clonotype. In nucleotides, the CDR3 is TGTGCCTGGCATAACTATGGCTACACCTTC. Its protein product is CAWHNYGYTF. The chain joins TRBV30 to TRBJ1-2; D gene uncertain. Per the germline V gene, CDR1 is GTSNPN and CDR2 is SVGIG (reference sequence). The CDR3 sequence is 10 residues long. Between the trimmed V and J ends, which lost 5 bases and 1 base, there was a span of 2 bases.

With regard to this clonotype: Since a much larger clone is just one base distant, this may be a read error. This sequence joins TRBV7-9 and TRBJ2-3; 9 nucleotides line up with TRBD2. Germline CDR1 is SEHNR and CDR2 is FQNEAQ (reference sequence). Losses at the gene ends were 1 base for V and 4 bases for J; bases not matched to a gene: 6. CDR3 length: 16 residues. The CDR3 region has the DNA TGTGCCAGCAGCTTAGGGACTAGCGCATCTCCAGATACGCAGTATTTT. Protein: CASSLGTSASPDTQYF.

Ten or more counts support this clonotype. The chain links TRBV27 to TRBJ1-6; D call uncertain. V was trimmed by 6 bases and J by 7 bases, leaving 7 bases between them. CDR1 is MNHEY and CDR2 is SMNVEV in the germline V gene (reference sequence). This CDR3 region has 12 residues. The CDR3 protein is CASSLTNSPLHF. CDR3 in DNA: TGTGCCAGCAGCCTTACGAATTCACCCCTCCACTTT.

The chain couples TRBV19 to TRBJ1-1, with D unresolved. This CDR3 is built from 14 residues. Between the trimmed V and J ends, which lost 1 base and 3 bases, there was a span of 9 bases. Per germline, CDR1 LNHDA and CDR2 SQIVND (reference sequence). This CDR3 is CASSIGSADTEAFF. CDR3 nucleotides: TGTGCCAGTAGTATAGGGTCTGCCGACACTGAAGCTTTCTTT.

This clonotype was seen just once. The genes are TRBV4-1 and TRBJ2-3; 10 bases align to TRBD2. Germline V lookup: CDR1 MGHRA, CDR2 YSYEKL. This CDR3 has 16 amino acids. J lost 2 bases, V lost 3 bases, and 5 bases had no gene match. The CDR3 loop reads CASSQGLARPTDTQYF. Here the CDR3 DNA reads TGCGCCAGCAGCCAGGGACTAGCGCGACCCACAGATACGCAGTATTTT.

At least ten counts were recorded for this clonotype. The chain has TRBV28 and TRBJ2-5; D call uncertain. Germline CDR1 is MDHEN and CDR2 is SYDVKM. The CDR3 consists of 14 residues. Trimming removed 3 bases from V and 2 bases from J, with 10 bases in between. The CDR3 DNA is TGTGCCAGCAGTTTCAGTGGGGTTCAAGAGACCCAGTACTTC. It yields the protein CASSFSGVQETQYF.

About this clonotype itself: At one of its ends the junction is not consistent with the germline gene, which may arise from a read error. The chain combines TRBV28 with TRBJ1-3, with D unclear. CDR3 length: 18 amino acids. Germline lookup yields CDR1 MDHEN and CDR2 SYDVKM. The CDR3 sequence: CASSYPGSGVRAGNTTYF. CDR3 nucleotides: TGTGCCAGCAGTTACCCAGGATCCGGGGTTCGGGCTGGAAACACCACATATTTT.

This clonotype was recorded a few times. The chain recombines TRBV20-1 with TRBJ2-3; tentatively, D is TRBD2 (5 bases). The CDR3 has 15 residues. The germline V and J ends were trimmed by 0 bases and 2 bases, with 12 bases remaining between them. Per the germline V gene, CDR1 is DFQATT and CDR2 is SNEGSKA (reference sequence). The CDR3 nucleotides are TGCAGTGCTAGAGATCGGCGGGTCTTCACAGATACGCAGTATTTT. Residues: CSARDRRVFTDTQYF.

In this sample, this clonotype turned up many times. This chain joins TRBV11-3 and TRBJ2-1, with 8 bases fitting TRBD1. There are 15 residues in the CDR3. The trim removed 5 bases at V and 7 bases at J, leaving 10 bases unmatched. CDR1 is SGHNT and CDR2 is YENEEA in the germline V gene. The CDR3 DNA is TGTGCCAGCAGCCTACAGGGGGAGCTTTCTAATGAGCAGTTCTTC. It specifies CASSLQGELSNEQFF.

This clonotype was seen at least ten times. V and J are TRBV11-2 and TRBJ2-7; 10 nucleotides match TRBD2. Germline CDR1 SGHAT, CDR2 FQNNGV. The CDR3 has 15 amino acids. Trimming took 4 bases from V and 5 from J; bases not matched to a gene: 8. DNA of the CDR3: TGTGCCAGCAGCTATCTAGCGGGAGATGCCCACGAGCAGTACTTC. Translating it yields CASSYLAGDAHEQYF.

Ten or more counts support this clonotype. The chain carries TRBV20-1 and TRBJ2-5, with TRBD2 identical over 10 bases. J was trimmed by 1 base and V by 1 base; bases with no gene match: 6. Germline CDR1 and CDR2: DFQATT and SNEGSKA (reference sequence). This CDR3 is built from 16 residues. DNA of the CDR3: TGCAGTGCTAGAGCCCCTCTAGCGGGGGCCCAAGAGACCCAGTACTTC. Protein sequence: CSARAPLAGAQETQYF.

This clonotype was detected a few times. The chain uses TRBV5-1 and TRBJ1-4; 9 bases map to TRBD1. Germline V gene data show CDR1 as SGHRS and CDR2 as YFSETQ. V dropped 4 bases and J dropped 4; count of bases not matched to a gene: 5. CDR3 length equals 15 residues. CDR3 region: CASSGGQGINEKLFF. The DNA of the CDR3 is TGCGCCAGCAGCGGCGGACAGGGGATTAATGAAAAACTGTTTTTT.